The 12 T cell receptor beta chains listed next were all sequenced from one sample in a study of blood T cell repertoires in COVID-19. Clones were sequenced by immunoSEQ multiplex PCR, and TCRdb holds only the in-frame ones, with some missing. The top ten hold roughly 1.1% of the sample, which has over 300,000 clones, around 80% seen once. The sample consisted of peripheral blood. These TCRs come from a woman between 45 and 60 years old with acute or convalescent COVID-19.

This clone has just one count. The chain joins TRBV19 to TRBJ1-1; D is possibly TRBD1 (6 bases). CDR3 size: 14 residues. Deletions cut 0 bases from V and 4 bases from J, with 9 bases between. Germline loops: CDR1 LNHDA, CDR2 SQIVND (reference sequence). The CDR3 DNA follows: TGTGCCAGTAGTATAGATCTCAGGGGCACTGAAGCTTTCTTT. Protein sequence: CASSIDLRGTEAFF.

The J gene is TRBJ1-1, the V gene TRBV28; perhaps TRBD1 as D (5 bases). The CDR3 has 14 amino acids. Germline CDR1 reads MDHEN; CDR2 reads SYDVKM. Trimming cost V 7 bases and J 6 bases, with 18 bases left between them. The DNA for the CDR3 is TGTGCCAGCACCCCCGTGGGGGGTGGCCCTGAAGCTTTCTTT. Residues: CASTPVGGGPEAFF.

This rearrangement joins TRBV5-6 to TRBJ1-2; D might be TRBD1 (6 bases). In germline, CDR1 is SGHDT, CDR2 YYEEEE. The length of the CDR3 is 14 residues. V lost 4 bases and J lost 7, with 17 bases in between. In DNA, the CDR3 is TGTGCCAGCAGCCCGGACAGTCTAAGGAGTGGCTACACCTTC. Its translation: CASSPDSLRSGYTF.

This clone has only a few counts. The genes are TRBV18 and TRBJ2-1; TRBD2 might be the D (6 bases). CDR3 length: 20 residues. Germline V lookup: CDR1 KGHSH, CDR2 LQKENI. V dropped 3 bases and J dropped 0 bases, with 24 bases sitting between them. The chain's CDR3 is CASSPGLGSVPSSSYNEQFF. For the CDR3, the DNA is TGTGCCAGCTCACCGGGTCTCGGGAGCGTCCCGTCCAGCTCCTACAATGAGCAGTTCTTC.

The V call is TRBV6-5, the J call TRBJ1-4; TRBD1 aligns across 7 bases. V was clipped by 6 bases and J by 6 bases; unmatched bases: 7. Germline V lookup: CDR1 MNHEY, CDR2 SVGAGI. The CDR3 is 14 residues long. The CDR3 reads CASRNDRDDEKLFF. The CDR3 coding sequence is TGTGCCAGCAGGAACGACAGGGATGATGAAAAACTGTTTTTT.

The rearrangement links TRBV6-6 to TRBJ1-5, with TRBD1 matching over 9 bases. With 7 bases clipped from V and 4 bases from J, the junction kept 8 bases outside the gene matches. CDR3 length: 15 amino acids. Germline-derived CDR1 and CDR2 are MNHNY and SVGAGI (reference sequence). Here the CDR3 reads CASTYSGQGNQPQHF. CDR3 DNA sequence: TGTGCCAGCACCTATTCGGGACAGGGAAATCAGCCCCAGCATTTT.

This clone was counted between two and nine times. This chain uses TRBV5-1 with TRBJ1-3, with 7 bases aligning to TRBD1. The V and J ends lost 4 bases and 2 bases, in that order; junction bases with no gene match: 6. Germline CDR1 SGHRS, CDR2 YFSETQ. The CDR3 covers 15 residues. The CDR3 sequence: CASSHQTGTGNTIYF. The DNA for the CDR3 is TGCGCCAGCAGCCACCAGACAGGGACTGGAAACACCATATATTTT.

Written as DNA, the CDR3 is TGTGCCTGGGGTAGCGCCCCTTCCTACAATGAGCAGTTCTTC. This codes for CAWGSAPSYNEQFF. This sequence joins TRBV30 and TRBJ2-1, with D possibly matching TRBD2 (5 bases). The ends were cut back, 5 bases at V and 1 base at J, with 12 bases in the middle. The CDR3 is 14 amino acids. Germline CDR1 and CDR2: GTSNPN and SVGIG (reference sequence).

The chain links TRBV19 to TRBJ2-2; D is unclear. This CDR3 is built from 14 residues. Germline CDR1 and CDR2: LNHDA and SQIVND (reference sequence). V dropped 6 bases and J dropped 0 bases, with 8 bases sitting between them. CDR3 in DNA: TGTGCCAGTAGGAGTAGTACGAACACCGGGGAGCTGTTTTTT. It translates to CASRSSTNTGELFF.

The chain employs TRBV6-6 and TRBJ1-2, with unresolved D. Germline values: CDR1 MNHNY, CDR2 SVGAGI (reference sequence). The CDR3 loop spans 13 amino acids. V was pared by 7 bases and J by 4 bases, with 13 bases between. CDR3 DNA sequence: TGTGCCAGCATTGACAATAAACGCTATGGCTACACCTTC. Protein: CASIDNKRYGYTF.

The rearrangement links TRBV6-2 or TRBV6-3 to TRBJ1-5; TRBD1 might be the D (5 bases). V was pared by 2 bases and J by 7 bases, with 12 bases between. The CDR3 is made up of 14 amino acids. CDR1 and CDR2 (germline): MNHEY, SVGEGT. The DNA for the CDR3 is TGTGCCAGCAGTTACGGAGGGGTTGGGCAGCCCCAGCATTTT. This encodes CASSYGGVGQPQHF.

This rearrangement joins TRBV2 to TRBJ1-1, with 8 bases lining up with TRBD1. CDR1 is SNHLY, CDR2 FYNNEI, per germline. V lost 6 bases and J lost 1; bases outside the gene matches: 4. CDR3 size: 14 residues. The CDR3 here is CASRGDRWNTEAFF. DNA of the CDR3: TGTGCCAGCAGGGGGGACAGGTGGAACACTGAAGCTTTCTTT. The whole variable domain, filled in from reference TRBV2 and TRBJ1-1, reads EPEVTQTPSHQVTQMGQEVILRCVPISNHLYFYWYRQILGQKVEFLVSFYNNEISEKSEIFDDQFSVERPDGSNFTLKIRSTKLEDSAMYFCASRGDRWNTEAFFGQGTRLTVV.